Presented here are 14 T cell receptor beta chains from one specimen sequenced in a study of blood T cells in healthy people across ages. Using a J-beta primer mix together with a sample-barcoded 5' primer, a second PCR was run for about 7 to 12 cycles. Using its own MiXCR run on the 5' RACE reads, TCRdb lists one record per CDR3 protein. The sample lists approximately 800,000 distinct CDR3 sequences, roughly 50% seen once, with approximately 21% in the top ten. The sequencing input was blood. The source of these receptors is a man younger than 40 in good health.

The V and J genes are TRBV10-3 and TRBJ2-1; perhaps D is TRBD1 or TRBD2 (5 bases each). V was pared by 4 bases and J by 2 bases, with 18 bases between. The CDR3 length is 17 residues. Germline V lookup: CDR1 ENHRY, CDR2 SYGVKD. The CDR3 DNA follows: TGTGCCATCAGTGGCGACTCAGGGTCGACTACCTACAATGAGCAGTTCTTC. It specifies CAISGDSGSTTYNEQFF.

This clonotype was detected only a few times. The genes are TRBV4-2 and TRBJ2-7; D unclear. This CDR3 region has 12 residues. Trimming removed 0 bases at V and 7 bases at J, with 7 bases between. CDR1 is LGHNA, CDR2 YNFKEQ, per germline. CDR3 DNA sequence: TGTGCCAGCAGCCAAGATTTGAGAGAGCAGTACTTC. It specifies CASSQDLREQYF.

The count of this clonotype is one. The CDR3, as DNA: TGTGCCAGCAGCTTAGGAATCTTCCAGCGGGGGCCTTCGGACGAGCAGTACTTC. Translation gives CASSLGIFQRGPSDEQYF. The chain couples TRBV7-2 to TRBJ2-7; 8 bases agree with TRBD2. The trim removed 1 base at V and 5 bases at J, leaving 16 bases unmatched. CDR1 is SGHTA and CDR2 is FQGNSA in the germline V gene. The CDR3 has 18 amino acids.

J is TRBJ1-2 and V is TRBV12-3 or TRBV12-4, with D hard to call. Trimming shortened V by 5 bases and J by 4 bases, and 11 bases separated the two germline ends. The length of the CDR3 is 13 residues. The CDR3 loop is CASSTPGIYGYTF. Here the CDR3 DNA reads TGTGCCAGCAGTACCCCTGGGATCTATGGCTACACCTTC.

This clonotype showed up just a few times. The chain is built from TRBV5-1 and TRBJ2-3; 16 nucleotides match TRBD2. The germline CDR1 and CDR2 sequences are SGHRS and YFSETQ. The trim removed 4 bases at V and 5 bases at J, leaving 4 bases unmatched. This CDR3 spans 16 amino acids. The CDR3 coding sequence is TGCGCCAGCAGCACCGGGACTAGCGGGAGGGGAGATACGCAGTATTTT. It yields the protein CASSTGTSGRGDTQYF.

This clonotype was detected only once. CDR3 nucleotide sequence: TGTGCCAGCAGCTTGGAGGGGTTGGGGTCGGCTGAAGCTTTCTTT. Protein: CASSLEGLGSAEAFF. The chain links TRBV11-2 to TRBJ1-1; perhaps TRBD1 as D (5 bases). Trimming removed 3 bases from V and 6 bases from J, with 17 bases in between. Germline assignment: CDR1 SGHAT and CDR2 FQNNGV. The CDR3 contains 15 residues. The whole variable domain, filled in from reference TRBV11-2 and TRBJ1-1, reads EAGVAQSPRYKIIEKRQSVAFWCNPISGHATLYWYQQILGQGPKLLIQFQNNGVVDDSQLPKDRFSAERLKGVDSTLKIQPAKLEDSAVYLCASSLEGLGSAEAFFGQGTRLTVV.

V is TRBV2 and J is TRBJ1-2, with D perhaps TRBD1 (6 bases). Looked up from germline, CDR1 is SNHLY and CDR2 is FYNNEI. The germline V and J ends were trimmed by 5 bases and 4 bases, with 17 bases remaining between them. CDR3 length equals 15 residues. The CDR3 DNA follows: TGTGCCAGCAGTCTATCTGACGGGGGCTCCTATGGCTACACCTTC. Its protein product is CASSLSDGGSYGYTF. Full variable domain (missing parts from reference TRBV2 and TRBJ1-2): EPEVTQTPSHQVTQMGQEVILRCVPISNHLYFYWYRQILGQKVEFLVSFYNNEISEKSEIFDDQFSVERPDGSNFTLKIRSTKLEDSAMYFCASSLSDGGSYGYTFGSGTRLTVV.

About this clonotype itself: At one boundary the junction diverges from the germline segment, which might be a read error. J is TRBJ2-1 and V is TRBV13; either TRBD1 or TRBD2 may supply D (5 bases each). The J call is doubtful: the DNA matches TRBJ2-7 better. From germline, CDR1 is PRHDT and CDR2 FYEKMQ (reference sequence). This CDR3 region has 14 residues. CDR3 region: CVSSLGVGPGEQYF. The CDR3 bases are TGTGTCAGCAGCTTAGGGGTCGGTCCGGGGGAGCAGTACTTC.

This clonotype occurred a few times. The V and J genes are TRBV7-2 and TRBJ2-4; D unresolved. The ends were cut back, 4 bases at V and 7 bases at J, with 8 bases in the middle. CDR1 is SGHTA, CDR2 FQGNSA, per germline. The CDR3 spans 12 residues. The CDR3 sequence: CASSSLGNIQYF. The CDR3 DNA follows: TGTGCCAGCAGCTCCCTAGGGAACATTCAGTACTTC. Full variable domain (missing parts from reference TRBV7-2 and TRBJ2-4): GAGVSQSPSNKVTEKGKDVELRCDPISGHTALYWYRQSLGQGLEFLIYFQGNSAPDKSGLPSDRFSAERTGGSVSTLTIQRTQQEDSAVYLCASSSLGNIQYFGAGTRLSVL.

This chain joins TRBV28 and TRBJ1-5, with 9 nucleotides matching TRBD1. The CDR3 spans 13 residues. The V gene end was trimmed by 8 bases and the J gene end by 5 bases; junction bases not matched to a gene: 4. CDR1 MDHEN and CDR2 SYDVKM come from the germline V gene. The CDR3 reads CASEGDRDQPQHF. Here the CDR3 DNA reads TGTGCCAGCGAAGGGGACAGGGATCAGCCCCAGCATTTT.

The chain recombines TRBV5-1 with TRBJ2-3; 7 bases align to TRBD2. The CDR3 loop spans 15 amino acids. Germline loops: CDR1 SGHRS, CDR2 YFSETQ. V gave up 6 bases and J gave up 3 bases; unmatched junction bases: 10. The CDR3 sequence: CASTASSGRTDTQYF. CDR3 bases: TGCGCCAGCACTGCTTCTAGCGGACGGACAGATACGCAGTATTTT.

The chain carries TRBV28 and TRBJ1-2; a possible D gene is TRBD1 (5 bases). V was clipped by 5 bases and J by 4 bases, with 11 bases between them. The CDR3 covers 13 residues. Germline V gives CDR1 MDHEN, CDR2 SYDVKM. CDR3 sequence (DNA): TGTGCCAGCAGTACAGGTGGGATCTATGGCTACACCTTC. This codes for CASSTGGIYGYTF.

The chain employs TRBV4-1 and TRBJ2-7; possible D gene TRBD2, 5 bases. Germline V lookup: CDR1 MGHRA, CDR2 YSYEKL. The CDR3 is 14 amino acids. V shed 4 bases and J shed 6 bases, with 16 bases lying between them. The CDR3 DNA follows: TGCGCCAGCAGCCGGGAGTGGGCTAGCACCGAGCAGTACTTC. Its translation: CASSREWASTEQYF.

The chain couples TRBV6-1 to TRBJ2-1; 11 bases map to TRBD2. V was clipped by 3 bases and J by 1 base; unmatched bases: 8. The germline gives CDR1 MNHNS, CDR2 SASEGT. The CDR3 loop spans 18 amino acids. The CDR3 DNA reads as TGTGCCAGCAGTGAGGGACTAGCGGTTGTACCATCCTACAATGAGCAGTTCTTC. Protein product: CASSEGLAVVPSYNEQFF.